The entry below gives a single TCR beta chain sequence along with its context. The target antigen is unknown. This specimen belongs to a study of vaccination effects on CD4 cells after COVID-19. Under the ViraFEST assay, PBMC were stimulated with viral peptide pools so that antigen-specific CD4+ T cells expanded. Sequencing was performed afterwards. On approximately day 9 of culture, CD4+ T cells were separated out. Confirmation by PCR established that the person had SARS-CoV-2 infection between March and December 2020. Each culture well received a few million PBMC. These cells were then cultured in IMDM with 10 IU/ml IL-2 and roughly 10 ug/ml peptides. The protocol was immunoSEQ multiplex PCR, while the TCRdb copy is restricted to in-frame clones and leaves out a portion. The sample has tens of thousands of clones, approximately 73% seen once. The sequences come from CD4+ T cells from PBMCs cultured with a peptide pool, collected before COVID-19 vaccination. The clonotype originates from a human donor who had a prior SARS-CoV-2 infection.

The CDR3 sequence: CATGGGNQPQHF. In DNA form, the CDR3 reads TGTGCCACCGGAGGGGGCAATCAGCCCCAGCATTTT. This chain connects TRBV24-1 to TRBJ1-5, with D tentatively TRBD1 (5 bases). Germline V gene lookup returns CDR1 KGHDR and CDR2 SFDVKD. The CDR3 extends over 12 amino acids. With 9 bases removed from V and 2 bases from J, the gap between germline ends came to 7 bases.